The 22 T cell receptor beta chains reported below all come from one sample, sequenced in a study of radiotherapy plus CTLA-4 blockade in lung cancer. The assay was immunoSEQ multiplex PCR, and TCRdb's table has in-frame clones only and misses some. The data hold roughly 59,000 clones, with 72% observed a single time. The sequencing used peripheral blood, collected from a patient treated with radiotherapy plus ipilimumab. Every receptor here comes from a human donor with non-small cell lung cancer whose response to radiotherapy plus ipilimumab could not be evaluated.

About this clone itself: Because it lacks the conserved phenylalanine or tryptophan at the end, this CDR3 is likely a read error. The DNA is omitted, as the CDR3 cannot be located on it reliably, and the CDR3 follows TCRdb's listing. V gene TRBV6-1 combines with J gene TRBJ1-2. Germline CDR1 MNHNS, CDR2 SASEGT. The CDR3 adds up to 11 amino acids, both ends counted. The CDR3 loop reads CASSENPGLQI.

J is TRBJ2-7 and V is TRBV28; a weak D match, TRBD2 (6 bases). This CDR3 contains 14 residues. Trimming removed 3 bases at V and 3 bases at J, with 12 bases between. Looked up from germline, CDR1 is MDHEN and CDR2 is SYDVKM. CDR3 nucleotide sequence: TGTGCCAGCAGTTTTGGAGGGCAGAGCTACGAGCAGTACTTC. Its protein is CASSFGGQSYEQYF.

The chain is built from TRBV10-2 and TRBJ2-1; 8 bases align to TRBD1. With 7 bases clipped from V and 6 bases from J, the junction kept 14 bases outside the gene matches. Germline V lookup: CDR1 WSHSY, CDR2 SAAADI. The CDR3 has 16 amino acids. The CDR3: CASTVRGLVDGNEQFF. Here the CDR3 DNA reads TGCGCCAGCACAGTCAGGGGGCTAGTGGATGGCAATGAGCAGTTCTTC.

This clone was seen a single time. The rearrangement links TRBV18 to TRBJ2-7, with 10 bases fitting TRBD2. Germline V gene lookup returns CDR1 KGHSH and CDR2 LQKENI. The CDR3 is 17 residues long. Trimming took 3 bases from V and 0 from J; bases not matched to a gene: 8. The CDR3 spells CASSPAYSGGHSYEQYF. As DNA, the CDR3 is TGTGCCAGCTCACCGGCCTATAGCGGGGGGCACTCCTACGAGCAGTACTTC. Together with reference TRBV18 and TRBJ2-7, the CDR3 gives the full variable domain: NAGVMQNPRHLVRRRGQEARLRCSPMKGHSHVYWYRQLPEEGLKFMVYLQKENIIDESGMPKERFSAEFPKEGPSILRIQQVVRGDSAAYFCASSPAYSGGHSYEQYFGPGTRLTVT.

This clone was picked up one time. V and J are TRBV7-9 and TRBJ1-2; D uncertain. V lost 1 base and J lost 7, with 13 bases in between. The CDR3 is 14 residues long. Germline values: CDR1 SEHNR, CDR2 FQNEAQ (reference sequence). CDR3 in amino acids: CASSLDPQVGGYTF. CDR3 in DNA: TGTGCCAGCAGCTTAGATCCCCAGGTTGGTGGCTACACCTTC.

The V gene is TRBV2, the J gene TRBJ2-1; TRBD1 aligns across 9 bases. This CDR3 has 15 residues. Germline CDR1 SNHLY, CDR2 FYNNEI. V lost 5 bases, J lost 3 bases, and 5 bases stayed unmatched. CDR3 DNA: TGTGCCAGCAGTAAGGGACAGGGCAACTACAATGAGCAGTTCTTC. Translating gives CASSKGQGNYNEQFF.

The rearrangement joins TRBV5-4 to TRBJ2-1; TRBD2 is a possible D gene (7 bases). This CDR3 region has 18 residues. V lost 4 bases to trimming and J lost 6 bases, with 26 bases between them. The germline gives CDR1 SGHNT, CDR2 YYREEE (reference sequence). The CDR3 nucleotides read TGTGCCAGCAGCCCGGGGAGGGGGGGCTTAAACTGGGGCAATGAGCAGTTCTTC. Translation: CASSPGRGGLNWGNEQFF.

The genes are TRBV29-1 and TRBJ2-1; TRBD1 might be the D (5 bases). The V and J ends lost 1 base and 7 bases respectively, with 11 bases between them. Germline values: CDR1 SQVTM, CDR2 ANQGSEA. The CDR3 length is 13 residues. The CDR3: CSVEGGRANEQFF. In DNA form, the CDR3 reads TGCAGCGTTGAAGGCGGCAGGGCGAATGAGCAGTTCTTC.

The rearrangement uses TRBV9 and TRBJ2-3; tentative D call: TRBD2 (6 bases). The CDR3 totals 15 residues. Germline values: CDR1 SGDLS, CDR2 YYNGEE. The ends were cut back, 4 bases at V and 1 base at J, with 13 bases in the middle. As DNA, the CDR3 is TGTGCCAGCAGCCCCCACGGCGGGGGCACAGATACGCAGTATTTT. Protein sequence: CASSPHGGGTDTQYF.

By proportion, this clone is medium-sized. This chain uses TRBV5-1 with TRBJ2-7; 8 bases match TRBD2. The CDR3 is 16 residues long. The V segment lost 5 bases and the J segment 0 bases; nucleotides outside the gene matches: 10. CDR1 is SGHRS and CDR2 is YFSETQ in the germline V gene. The CDR3 DNA sequence: TGCGCCAGCAGACAGACCCCCGGGACTAGCTCCTACGAGCAGTACTTC. Amino acids: CASRQTPGTSSYEQYF. Complete variable domain (other parts from reference TRBV5-1 and TRBJ2-7): KAGVTQTPRYLIKTRGQQVTLSCSPISGHRSVSWYQQTPGQGLQFLFEYFSETQRNKGNFPGRFSGRQFSNSRSEMNVSTLELGDSALYLCASRQTPGTSSYEQYFGPGTRLTVT.

The chain has TRBV5-6 and TRBJ2-4; TRBD2 is a possible D gene (5 bases). The CDR3 has 15 residues. V dropped 4 bases and J dropped 6 bases, with 17 bases sitting between them. CDR1 is SGHDT and CDR2 is YYEEEE in the germline V gene. The CDR3 here is CASSPPLQEANIQYF. The CDR3 DNA sequence: TGTGCCAGCAGCCCCCCTCTGCAGGAGGCAAACATTCAGTACTTC.

This chain joins TRBV5-1 and TRBJ2-7; D may be TRBD2 (5 bases). Germline V gene sequence: CDR1 SGHRS, CDR2 YFSETQ. CDR3 size: 13 residues. Trimming cost V 4 bases and J 6 bases, with 14 bases left between them. The CDR3 DNA sequence: TGCGCCAGCAGCCGGGCCGACCGGGGCGAGCAGTACTTC. Its translation: CASSRADRGEQYF.

This clone was counted once. V usage is TRBV18 and J usage is TRBJ2-6; TRBD1 agrees at 11 bases. The CDR3 totals 18 residues. Looked up from germline, CDR1 is KGHSH and CDR2 is LQKENI. V shed 3 bases and J 4 bases; nucleotides not matched to a gene: 8. Here the CDR3 reads CASSPRTGGASGANVLTF. DNA of the CDR3: TGTGCCAGCTCACCTCGGACAGGGGGCGCGTCCGGGGCCAACGTCCTGACTTTC.

J is TRBJ1-1 and V is TRBV6-6; 8 nucleotides match TRBD1. The CDR3 contains 14 residues. The V gene end was trimmed by 7 bases and the J gene end by 5 bases; junction bases not matched to a gene: 9. CDR1 and CDR2 (germline): MNHNY, SVGAGI (reference sequence). CDR3: CASTPGGAVTEAFF. The CDR3 DNA sequence: TGTGCCAGCACCCCAGGGGGCGCGGTTACTGAAGCTTTCTTT.

This clone was observed a single time. This sequence joins TRBV7-9 and TRBJ1-2; 9 nucleotides align to TRBD1. CDR1 and CDR2 (germline): SEHNR, FQNEAQ (reference sequence). The CDR3 extends over 15 amino acids. The trim removed 2 bases at V and 4 bases at J, leaving 5 bases unmatched. CDR3 sequence: CASSLLGQGVYGYTF. The CDR3 DNA sequence: TGTGCCAGCAGCTTATTGGGACAGGGCGTCTATGGCTACACCTTC.

V and J are TRBV19 and TRBJ1-1; D is ambiguous. There are 11 residues in the CDR3. Trimming stripped 8 bases from V and 1 base from J, with 5 bases between. Germline V gives CDR1 LNHDA, CDR2 SQIVND (reference sequence). The CDR3 region is CASRGNTEAFF. As DNA, the CDR3 is TGTGCCAGTCGAGGGAACACTGAAGCTTTCTTT.

The CDR3 is CASSPNTFLATNEKLFF. CDR3 sequence (DNA): TGTGCCAGCAGTCCGAACACCTTTCTTGCAACTAATGAAAAACTGTTTTTT. The V gene is TRBV27, the J gene TRBJ1-4; no firm D call. Germline assignment: CDR1 MNHEY and CDR2 SMNVEV (reference sequence). There are 17 residues in the CDR3. V lost 5 bases, J lost 0 bases, and 16 bases lay in between. Together with reference TRBV27 and TRBJ1-4, the CDR3 gives the full variable domain: EAQVTQNPRYLITVTGKKLTVTCSQNMNHEYMSWYRQDPGLGLRQIYYSMNVEVTDKGDVPEGYKVSRKEKRNFPLILESPSPNQTSLYFCASSPNTFLATNEKLFFGSGTQLSVL.

The chain joins TRBV29-1 to TRBJ2-1; 8 bases agree with TRBD2. Germline assignment: CDR1 SQVTM and CDR2 ANQGSEA. This CDR3 has 13 amino acids. The J segment lost 5 bases and the V segment lost 3 bases, leaving 3 bases of the junction unmatched. Written as DNA, the CDR3 is TGCAGCGTTGACGGTAGCGGGAACAATGAGCAGTTCTTC. As protein: CSVDGSGNNEQFF.

The genes are TRBV5-6 and TRBJ2-1; the match to TRBD1 covers 7 bases. Germline trimming cut 3 bases from V and 6 bases from J; bases unmatched to any gene: 9. Germline loops: CDR1 SGHDT, CDR2 YYEEEE. This CDR3 is built from 15 residues. The CDR3 spells CASSWVTGPGNEQFF. The CDR3 bases are TGTGCCAGCAGCTGGGTGACAGGGCCGGGCAATGAGCAGTTCTTC.

This chain connects TRBV19 to TRBJ2-3; TRBD2 matches at 10 bases. V shed 2 bases, J shed 7 bases, and the junction held 3 bases outside the gene matches. The CDR3 loop spans 14 amino acids. CDR1 LNHDA and CDR2 SQIVND come from the germline V gene (reference sequence). In nucleotides, the CDR3 is TGTGCCAGTAGTATAAGCGGGGGGGCGTATACGCAGTATTTT. It codes for CASSISGGAYTQYF.

The rearrangement uses TRBV7-9 and TRBJ2-6, with D perhaps TRBD1 (6 bases). Deletions cut 2 bases from V and 4 bases from J, with 12 bases between. The CDR3 totals 16 residues. Germline CDR1 and CDR2: SEHNR and FQNEAQ (reference sequence). The CDR3, as DNA: TGTGCCAGCAGCTTAACAGGGTATTCCGGGGCCAACGTCCTGACTTTC. This gives the protein CASSLTGYSGANVLTF.

V and J are TRBV5-4 and TRBJ1-4; D remains unclear. V lost 2 bases and J 5 bases, leaving 16 bases between the germline ends. Germline lookup yields CDR1 SGHNT and CDR2 YYREEE (reference sequence). CDR3 length: 16 amino acids. CDR3 sequence: CASSFKLQLGNEKLFF. Here the CDR3 DNA reads TGTGCCAGCAGCTTTAAATTGCAGCTAGGAAATGAAAAACTGTTTTTT.